These 16 T cell receptor beta chains came from one sample sequenced in a study of cytomegalovirus exposure and HLA in healthy donors. Use of 60 Vbeta and 13 Jbeta primers characterized the PCR. Assay: immunoSEQ multiplex PCR; the TCRdb copy retains only in-frame clones and omits some. The sample has 200,000 to 250,000 clones, and its top ten clones hold about 1%. The material sequenced was PBMCs. The receptors were gathered from a girl aged 2 to 10 in good health and CMV-seropositive.

This chain uses TRBV5-6 with TRBJ2-5; D gene unclear. Germline CDR1 reads SGHDT; CDR2 reads YYEEEE. There are 13 residues in the CDR3. V was clipped by 4 bases and J by 7 bases, with 14 bases between them. The CDR3, as DNA: TGTGCCAGCAGCAATCGATACAGTTGGACCCAGTACTTC. Its protein is CASSNRYSWTQYF.

This rearrangement joins TRBV5-8 to TRBJ2-2; 15 bases are shared with TRBD2. V shed 4 bases and J 7 bases; nucleotides not matched to a gene: 8. The CDR3 loop spans 17 amino acids. Germline-derived CDR1 and CDR2 are SGHTS and YDEGEE. CDR3 nucleotides: TGTGCCAGCAGCGCCGGACTAGCGGGAGGGAGGATCGGGGAGCTGTTTTTT. Amino acid sequence: CASSAGLAGGRIGELFF. Looking up the rest from reference TRBV5-8 and TRBJ2-2 gives the full variable domain: EAGVTQSPTHLIKTRGQQATLRCSPISGHTSVYWYQQALGLGLQFLLWYDEGEERNRGNFPPRFSGRQFPNYSSELNVNALELEDSALYLCASSAGLAGGRIGELFFGEGSRLTVL.

This rearrangement joins TRBV2 to TRBJ2-2; D is uncertain. This CDR3 comprises 13 residues. The germline V gene encodes CDR1 SNHLY and CDR2 FYNNEI. V was pared by 4 bases and J by 1 base, with 4 bases between. The CDR3 sequence: CASSVENTGELFF. The CDR3 DNA reads TGTGCCAGCAGTGTAGAGAACACCGGGGAGCTGTTTTTT.

The chain employs TRBV30 and TRBJ1-2, with 8 bases aligning to TRBD1. The germline V gene encodes CDR1 GTSNPN and CDR2 SVGIG (reference sequence). Trimming removed 2 bases from V and 2 bases from J; junction bases left unmatched: 13. CDR3 length: 17 residues. The CDR3 DNA reads TGTGCCTGGAGTAGGCCGGGACAGGACCTTACAAACTATGGCTACACCTTC. It codes for CAWSRPGQDLTNYGYTF.

V and J are TRBV6-5 and TRBJ1-4; 9 bases match TRBD1. The CDR3 contains 15 residues. The germline V gene encodes CDR1 MNHEY and CDR2 SVGAGI. V was clipped by 4 bases and J by 6 bases; unmatched bases: 6. CDR3 region: CASSSLHRGHEKLFF. In DNA, the CDR3 is TGTGCCAGCAGTTCTCTACACAGGGGGCATGAAAAACTGTTTTTT.

The chain employs TRBV10-3 and TRBJ2-7; D is possibly TRBD2 (6 bases). Germline CDR1 ENHRY, CDR2 SYGVKD. Between the trimmed V and J ends, which lost 11 bases and 6 bases, there was a span of 20 bases. This CDR3 spans 13 amino acids. DNA of the CDR3: TGTGCCTTTGGAGGGCAGGAGCCCCTCGAGCAGTACTTC. This encodes CAFGGQEPLEQYF.

This chain joins TRBV6-7 and TRBJ1-3; D may be TRBD1 (6 bases). TRBV6-7 is noted as an ORF with a role that remains uncertain. Trimming removed 1 base at V and 0 bases at J, with 7 bases between. The CDR3 runs to 15 residues. The CDR3: CASSYWDNSGNTIYF. The DNA of the CDR3 is TGTGCCAGCAGTTACTGGGACAACTCTGGAAACACCATATATTTT.

The rearrangement uses TRBV7-9 and TRBJ2-7; 8 bases align to TRBD2. There are 18 residues in the CDR3. With V trimmed by 3 bases and J by 3 bases, 16 bases remained unmatched. Germline V gene sequence: CDR1 SEHNR, CDR2 FQNEAQ (reference sequence). Written as DNA, the CDR3 is TGTGCCAGCAGCTTTAATTGGGCCCCGGGACTAGAAATCTACGAGCAGTACTTC. It codes for CASSFNWAPGLEIYEQYF. Drawing the rest from reference TRBV7-9 and TRBJ2-7, the complete variable domain is DTGVSQNPRHKITKRGQNVTFRCDPISEHNRLYWYRQTLGQGPEFLTYFQNEAQLEKSRLLSDRFSAERPKGSFSTLEIQRTEQGDSAMYLCASSFNWAPGLEIYEQYFGPGTRLTVT.

The chain couples TRBV7-9 to TRBJ2-2; 13 nucleotides align to TRBD2. CDR3 length: 15 amino acids. Trimming cost V 7 bases and J 5 bases; bases outside gene matches: 4. Germline V CDR1 and CDR2: SEHNR, FQNEAQ (reference sequence). DNA for the CDR3: TGTGCCAGCATATCACTAGCGGGAGGGACCGGGGAGCTGTTTTTT. Protein: CASISLAGGTGELFF. The complete variable domain, with remaining parts taken from reference TRBV7-9 and TRBJ2-2, reads DTGVSQNPRHKITKRGQNVTFRCDPISEHNRLYWYRQTLGQGPEFLTYFQNEAQLEKSRLLSDRFSAERPKGSFSTLEIQRTEQGDSAMYLCASISLAGGTGELFFGEGSRLTVL.

This chain links TRBV10-2 with TRBJ2-5; D is possibly TRBD2 (5 bases). Trimming pared 6 bases from V and 5 bases from J, leaving 13 bases between. Germline CDR1 reads WSHSY; CDR2 reads SAAADI. There are 13 residues in the CDR3. The CDR3 is CASRIGGGETQYF. CDR3 nucleotides: TGCGCCAGCAGGATCGGAGGTGGGGAGACCCAGTACTTC.

This sequence joins TRBV5-4 and TRBJ1-1; the match to TRBD1 covers 9 bases. This CDR3 is built from 16 residues. V lost 0 bases, J lost 9 bases, and 12 bases stayed unmatched. Germline V gives CDR1 SGHNT, CDR2 YYREEE (reference sequence). CDR3 nucleotides: TGTGCCAGCAGCTTGGACGTCCGGACAGGGGAGGTTAAAGCTTTCTTT. Protein: CASSLDVRTGEVKAFF.

The CDR3 sequence is CASSPRQGTEAFF. DNA of the CDR3: TGTGCCAGCTCACCACGACAGGGAACCGAAGCTTTCTTT. The V gene is TRBV18, the J gene TRBJ1-1; TRBD1 matches 7 bases. V trimming: 1 base; J trimming: 8 bases; junction bases outside the gene matches: 4. CDR3 size: 13 residues. The germline gives CDR1 KGHSH, CDR2 LQKENI.

The chain carries TRBV28 and TRBJ2-2; D perhaps matches TRBD2 (6 bases). Trimming removed 3 bases from V and 5 bases from J, with 16 bases in between. CDR3 length: 16 residues. CDR1 is MDHEN and CDR2 is SYDVKM in the germline V gene. CDR3 in amino acids: CASSFSGRGRTGELFF. The CDR3 nucleotides read TGTGCCAGCAGTTTCTCCGGCCGAGGGAGGACCGGGGAGCTGTTTTTT.

A word on this clone: Relative to the germline gene, one junction end is altered; a read error may explain this. The chain is built from TRBV18 and TRBJ2-1; 7 positions agree with TRBD2. Germline CDR1 KGHSH, CDR2 LQKENI. The CDR3 has 18 residues. CDR3 amino acids: CASSPSPGEGRVRLAQLF. The CDR3 bases are TGTGCCAGCTCACCATCCCCCGGGGAGGGGAGGGTACGACTAGCCCAGCTCTTC.

The V call is TRBV20-1, the J call TRBJ1-2; D is unresolved. This CDR3 is built from 10 residues. Deletions cut 5 bases from V and 13 bases from J, with 14 bases between. Germline lookup yields CDR1 DFQATT and CDR2 SNEGSKA (reference sequence). This CDR3 reads CSASPPGFTF. Here the CDR3 DNA reads TGCAGTGCTTCCCCGCCGGGGTTCACCTTC.

The chain links TRBV5-1 to TRBJ2-1; weak D call: TRBD1 (6 bases). The CDR3 covers 18 residues. V dropped 4 bases and J dropped 4 bases, with 24 bases sitting between them. The germline V gene encodes CDR1 SGHRS and CDR2 YFSETQ. CDR3 sequence: CASSPWGPGEGGYNEQFF. DNA of the CDR3: TGCGCCAGCAGCCCCTGGGGACCAGGGGAAGGGGGTTACAATGAGCAGTTCTTC.